Listed here are 5 T cell receptor beta chains from one sample, sequenced in a study of post-analysis software for immune sequencing data. Study-level results: Four to six TRBV segments (TRBV5-6, TRBV5-1 and TRBV20-1 among them) occurred more frequently in patients than in controls.

Their antigens remain unidentified. The TCR beta cDNA libraries contained unique molecular identifiers. MiXCR, applied by TCRdb to the PCR reads, yields one record per CDR3 protein. Here the sample spans under 900,000 distinct CDR3 sequences, approximately 53% being singletons. The sample taken for sequencing was blood. The source of these receptors is a girl aged 10-17 years with multiple sclerosis.

In DNA, the CDR3 is TGTGCCAGCAGCGAGCGGACTAGCGGGACGGTCGATGAGCAGTTCTTC. It yields the protein CASSERTSGTVDEQFF. The chain has TRBV9 and TRBJ2-1; 12 nucleotides match TRBD2. Trimming removed 3 bases from V and 8 bases from J; junction bases left unmatched: 9. This CDR3 contains 16 residues. CDR1 SGDLS and CDR2 YYNGEE come from the germline V gene.

The gene calls are TRBV2 and TRBJ2-7; 8 bases fit TRBD2. Germline CDR1 and CDR2: SNHLY and FYNNEI. The CDR3 is made up of 12 amino acids. Trimming removed 8 bases from V and 4 bases from J; junction bases left unmatched: 4. As DNA, the CDR3 is TGTGCCAGCTGCGCTAGCGGGTACGAGCAGTACTTC. It translates to CASCASGYEQYF.

The rearrangement uses TRBV5-1 and TRBJ2-1, with D hard to call. Trimming removed 5 bases at V and 4 bases at J, with 10 bases between. The CDR3 sequence is 13 residues long. Germline V gene sequence: CDR1 SGHRS, CDR2 YFSETQ. CDR3 sequence (DNA): TGCGCCAGCAGTAGTTTTAGTTACAATGAGCAGTTCTTC. The encoded protein is CASSSFSYNEQFF.

This sequence joins TRBV20-1 and TRBJ2-7; 9 nucleotides align to TRBD2. The DNA end is more similar to TRBJ2-5, so the J call may be wrong. CDR1 and CDR2 from the germline V gene are DFQATT and SNEGSKA (reference sequence). The CDR3 has 17 residues. The CDR3 region is CSARVALGRGGTETQYF. CDR3 nucleotides: TGCAGTGCTAGAGTCGCCCTAGGGCGGGGGGGCACGGAGACCCAGTACTTC.

This clonotype was observed a few times. This chain connects TRBV2 to TRBJ2-7; 12 bases match TRBD2. Near its end, the DNA agrees better with TRBJ2-5, so the J call may be wrong. CDR1 and CDR2 (germline): SNHLY, FYNNEI. This CDR3 spans 15 amino acids. The CDR3 coding sequence is TGTGCCAGCAGCACCAGGACTAGCGGGGTGGAGACCCAGTACTTC. Its translation: CASSTRTSGVETQYF.